What follows are 20 T cell receptor beta chains derived from one specimen sequenced in a study of OX40 agonist ivuxolimab in advanced cancers. This table comes from immunoSEQ multiplex PCR, and its TCRdb copy is limited to in-frame clones, with some not included. Here the sample spans about 110,000 clones, just over 90% being singletons. Sequences were derived from CD4+ or CD8+ T cells sorted from blood, sampled in a trial of the OX40 agonist ivuxolimab. The origin of the receptors is an adult with an advanced solid tumor such as melanoma, head and neck, liver or kidney cancer.

The chain carries TRBV19 and TRBJ2-1; D perhaps matches TRBD1 (6 bases). This CDR3 is built from 15 residues. CDR1 LNHDA and CDR2 SQIVND come from the germline V gene (reference sequence). The V end was cut by 2 bases, the J end by 1 base, with 9 bases between. CDR3 protein: CASSIFQGSYNEQFF. The CDR3 nucleotides are TGTGCCAGTAGTATATTTCAGGGGTCCTACAATGAGCAGTTCTTC.

The chain has TRBV27 and TRBJ2-5; unclear D gene. Per germline, CDR1 MNHEY and CDR2 SMNVEV (reference sequence). V lost 7 bases and J lost 3, with 9 bases in between. This CDR3 is 12 amino acids long. The CDR3 here is CASTSREETQYF. In DNA form, the CDR3 reads TGTGCCAGCACCTCAAGGGAAGAGACCCAGTACTTC.

V and J are TRBV11-2 and TRBJ1-5; 8 bases are shared with TRBD1. The V and J ends lost 6 bases and 5 bases, in that order; junction bases with no gene match: 6. The CDR3 is made up of 14 amino acids. Germline V gene sequence: CDR1 SGHAT, CDR2 FQNNGV. The CDR3 bases are TGTGCCAGCAGTCCAGGGGGCGTCCATCAGCCCCAGCATTTT. It yields the protein CASSPGGVHQPQHF.

This clone has just one count. The genes are TRBV7-9 and TRBJ1-1; D is undetermined. Germline V gene lookup returns CDR1 SEHNR and CDR2 FQNEAQ (reference sequence). The CDR3 length is 16 residues. Trimming stripped 2 bases from V and 1 base from J, with 14 bases between. The CDR3 region is CASSLPAVWGNTEAFF. The CDR3, as DNA: TGTGCCAGCAGCTTACCCGCAGTGTGGGGGAACACTGAAGCTTTCTTT.

The chain links TRBV7-9 to TRBJ1-4; D possibly corresponds to TRBD1 (6 bases). This CDR3 comprises 13 residues. The V gene's germline CDR1 is SEHNR and CDR2 FQNEAQ (reference sequence). Trimming pared 5 bases from V and 6 bases from J, leaving 10 bases between. The CDR3 sequence: CASSPPGDEKLFF. For the CDR3, the DNA is TGTGCCAGCAGCCCCCCAGGGGATGAAAAACTGTTTTTT.

The gene calls are TRBV30 and TRBJ2-7, with 8 bases matching TRBD1. The CDR3 length is 15 residues. With V trimmed by 0 bases and J by 6 bases, 10 bases remained unmatched. Looked up from germline, CDR1 is GTSNPN and CDR2 is SVGIG (reference sequence). The CDR3 coding sequence is TGTGCCTGGAGTGTACGTGGCAGGGGGCGCCCCGAGCAGTACTTC. Its translation: CAWSVRGRGRPEQYF. The full variable domain, in which reference TRBV30 and TRBJ2-7 provide the parts outside the CDR3, is SQTIHQWPATLVQPVGSPLSLECTVEGTSNPNLYWYRQAAGRGLQLLFYSVGIGQISSEVPQNLSASRPQDRQFILSSKKLLLSDSGFYLCAWSVRGRGRPEQYFGPGTRLTVT.

The genes are TRBV5-1 and TRBJ2-7; D is unresolved. The CDR3 extends over 12 amino acids. Germline CDR1 SGHRS, CDR2 YFSETQ. Trimming removed 0 bases at V and 5 bases at J, with 6 bases between. Written as DNA, the CDR3 is TGCGCCAGCAGCTTGGAGGGCCACGAGCAGTACTTC. The encoded protein is CASSLEGHEQYF.

V and J are TRBV7-6 and TRBJ2-7; D perhaps matches TRBD2 (5 bases). The CDR3 has 14 residues. The ends were cut back, 2 bases at V and 7 bases at J, with 15 bases in the middle. CDR1 and CDR2 from the germline V gene are SGHVS and FNYEAQ. CDR3 loop: CASSLSGRRDEQYF. The DNA for the CDR3 is TGTGCCAGCAGCTTATCTGGGCGCCGGGATGAGCAGTACTTC.

This chain links TRBV7-8 with TRBJ2-1; no clear D. The CDR3 totals 16 residues. Germline CDR1 reads SGHVS; CDR2 reads FQNEAQ. V lost 5 bases, J lost 0 bases, and 14 bases lay in between. Here the CDR3 reads CASSPSPRSSYNEQFF. As DNA, the CDR3 is TGTGCCAGCAGCCCCAGCCCCAGGAGCTCCTACAATGAGCAGTTCTTC.

The rearrangement uses TRBV7-9 and TRBJ1-4; D unresolved. V lost 5 bases and J 8 bases, leaving 9 bases between the germline ends. Per the germline V gene, CDR1 is SEHNR and CDR2 is FQNEAQ (reference sequence). This CDR3 spans 12 amino acids. Here the CDR3 reads CASSAGREKLFF. Written as DNA, the CDR3 is TGTGCCAGCAGCGCAGGAAGGGAAAAACTGTTTTTT.

This clone has a single count. The gene calls are TRBV4-2 and TRBJ1-1, with 9 bases aligning to TRBD1. The junction had 9 bases not matched to a gene; V was cut back by 4 bases and J by 3 bases. Germline V gene sequence: CDR1 LGHNA, CDR2 YNFKEQ. This CDR3 region has 16 residues. The CDR3 loop is CASSPRQGVTDTEAFF. The CDR3 nucleotides are TGTGCCAGCAGCCCTCGACAGGGGGTCACAGACACTGAAGCTTTCTTT.

V and J are TRBV7-2 and TRBJ2-7; D is ambiguous. The germline gives CDR1 SGHTA, CDR2 FQGNSA. CDR3 length: 15 residues. V shed 0 bases and J shed 9 bases, with 18 bases lying between them. The CDR3 bases are TGTGCCAGCAGCTTAGCGATGTCAGGAAAAACCGGGCAGTACTTC. It codes for CASSLAMSGKTGQYF.

This chain joins TRBV18 and TRBJ1-5, with TRBD1 matching over 7 bases. Germline-derived CDR1 and CDR2 are KGHSH and LQKENI. J was trimmed by 6 bases and V by 2 bases; bases with no gene match: 7. The CDR3 is 15 residues long. The CDR3 DNA sequence: TGTGCCAGCTCACCAGACGCTACAGGGGTTCAGCCCCAGCATTTT. This codes for CASSPDATGVQPQHF.

V usage is TRBV13 and J usage is TRBJ1-1; weak D call: TRBD1 (6 bases). The CDR3 totals 14 residues. Germline V gives CDR1 PRHDT, CDR2 FYEKMQ (reference sequence). V lost 5 bases to trimming and J lost 4 bases, with 14 bases between them. The CDR3 spells CASSTKTGSTEAFF. In DNA form, the CDR3 reads TGTGCCAGCAGCACCAAAACAGGGAGCACTGAAGCTTTCTTT.

The chain links TRBV18 to TRBJ1-2; D gene uncertain. CDR1 is KGHSH and CDR2 is LQKENI in the germline V gene. The germline V and J ends were trimmed by 5 bases and 2 bases, with 9 bases remaining between them. The CDR3 is made up of 13 amino acids. The CDR3 nucleotides read TGTGCCAGCTCAACAACCACGAACTATGGCTACACCTTC. It codes for CASSTTTNYGYTF.

Note on this clone: This sample also contains other DNA sequences that code for the same CDR3. The V call is TRBV11-2, the J call TRBJ1-6; D ambiguous. CDR3 size: 14 residues. V gave up 3 bases and J gave up 9 bases, with 12 bases separating them. The germline gives CDR1 SGHAT, CDR2 FQNNGV. The CDR3 nucleotides are TGTGCCAGCAGCTTGGAACCAGGTCGTTCACCCCTCCACTTT. Residues: CASSLEPGRSPLHF. Full variable domain (outside the CDR3, taken from reference TRBV11-2 and TRBJ1-6): EAGVAQSPRYKIIEKRQSVAFWCNPISGHATLYWYQQILGQGPKLLIQFQNNGVVDDSQLPKDRFSAERLKGVDSTLKIQPAKLEDSAVYLCASSLEPGRSPLHFGNGTRLTVT.

The chain recombines TRBV18 with TRBJ2-7; TRBD1 matches 8 bases. J was trimmed by 3 bases and V by 6 bases; bases with no gene match: 7. Germline lookup yields CDR1 KGHSH and CDR2 LQKENI. CDR3 size: 14 residues. The CDR3 protein is CASSKPGTGYEQYF. The CDR3 coding sequence is TGTGCCAGCTCGAAACCCGGGACAGGCTACGAGCAGTACTTC.

This clone was seen a single time. The genes are TRBV7-2 and TRBJ2-1; 7 nucleotides align to TRBD1. The ends lost 5 bases at V and 9 bases at J; junction bases unmatched: 13. This CDR3 contains 15 residues. The germline V gene has CDR1 SGHTA and CDR2 FQGNSA. DNA of the CDR3: TGTGCCAGCAGCACCGGGACAGCCCGATGGGGTGAGCAGTTCTTC. Encoded protein: CASSTGTARWGEQFF.

This rearrangement joins TRBV6-6 to TRBJ1-1; D gene unclear. There are 12 residues in the CDR3. CDR1 and CDR2 (germline): MNHNY, SVGAGI (reference sequence). Trimming took off 6 bases at V and 5 bases at J, with 10 bases between the two ends. CDR3 bases: TGTGCCAGCAGAACGGACGGGACTGAAGCTTTCTTT. It codes for CASRTDGTEAFF.

V and J are TRBV19 and TRBJ2-7; perhaps TRBD1 as D (5 bases). CDR1 is LNHDA and CDR2 is SQIVND in the germline V gene (reference sequence). There are 13 residues in the CDR3. V lost 4 bases to trimming and J lost 2 bases, with 9 bases between them. CDR3 sequence reads: CASSTGLTYEQYF. CDR3 in DNA: TGTGCCAGTAGTACAGGGCTCACCTACGAGCAGTACTTC.